This TCR beta chain emerged from a study of blood T cell repertoires in COVID-19. Study-level background: Sites in the United States, Italy and Spain provided acute and convalescent COVID-19 samples. The analysed material was cDNA or gDNA that came from T cells, B-cell-depleted T cells, or PBMCs.

Germline lookup yields CDR1 LGHDT and CDR2 YNNKEL (reference sequence). The CDR3 length is 16 residues. V trimming: 3 bases; J trimming: 2 bases; junction bases outside the gene matches: 7. The repertoire was sequenced with immunoSEQ multiplex PCR; TCRdb's copy has only in-frame clones and lacks some. Here the sample spans hundreds of thousands of clones, less than 90% being singletons. Individuals drawn from some 25 US areas were about 18 to 95 years old. Two negative PCRs, clearance, or symptom resolution were required of recovered Cohort 3 donors. This clone was observed once. Sequencing was done on a sample of PBMCs or T cells enriched from blood (not recorded which). The clonotype was recovered from a woman aged 60-75 years who had recovered from COVID-19. The chain recombines TRBV3-1 (or the pseudogene TRBV3-2) with TRBJ2-1; 7 bases are shared with TRBD2. The CDR3, as DNA: TGTGCCAGCAGCCATAAGTCCCGGGGGGCCTACAATGAGCAGTTCTTC. Translating gives CASSHKSRGAYNEQFF.